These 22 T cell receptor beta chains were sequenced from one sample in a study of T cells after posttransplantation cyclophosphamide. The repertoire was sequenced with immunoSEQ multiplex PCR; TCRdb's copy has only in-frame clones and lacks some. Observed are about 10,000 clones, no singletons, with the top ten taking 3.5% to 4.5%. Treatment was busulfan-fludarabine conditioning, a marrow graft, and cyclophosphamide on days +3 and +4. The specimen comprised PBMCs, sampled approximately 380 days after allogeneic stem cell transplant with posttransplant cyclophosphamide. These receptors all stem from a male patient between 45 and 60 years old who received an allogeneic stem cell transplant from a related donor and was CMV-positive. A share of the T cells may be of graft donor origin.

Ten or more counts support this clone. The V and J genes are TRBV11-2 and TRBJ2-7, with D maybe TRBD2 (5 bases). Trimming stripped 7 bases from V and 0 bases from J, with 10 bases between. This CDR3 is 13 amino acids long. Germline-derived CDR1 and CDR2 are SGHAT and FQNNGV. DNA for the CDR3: TGTGCCAGCACCCGGGGAACCTCCTACGAGCAGTACTTC. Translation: CASTRGTSYEQYF.

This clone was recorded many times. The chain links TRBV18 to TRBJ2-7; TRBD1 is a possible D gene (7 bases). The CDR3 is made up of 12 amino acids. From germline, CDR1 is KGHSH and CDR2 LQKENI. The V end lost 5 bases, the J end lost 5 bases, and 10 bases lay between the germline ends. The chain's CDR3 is CASSVRGDEQYF. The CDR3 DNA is TGTGCCAGCTCAGTCAGGGGGGACGAGCAGTACTTC.

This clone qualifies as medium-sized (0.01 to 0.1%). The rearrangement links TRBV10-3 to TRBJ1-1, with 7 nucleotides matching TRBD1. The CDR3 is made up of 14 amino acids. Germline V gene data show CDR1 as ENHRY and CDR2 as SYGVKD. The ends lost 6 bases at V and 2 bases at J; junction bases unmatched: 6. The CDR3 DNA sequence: TGTGCCATCAGCCCCGGGACAGTTAACACTGAAGCTTTCTTT. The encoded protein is CAISPGTVNTEAFF.

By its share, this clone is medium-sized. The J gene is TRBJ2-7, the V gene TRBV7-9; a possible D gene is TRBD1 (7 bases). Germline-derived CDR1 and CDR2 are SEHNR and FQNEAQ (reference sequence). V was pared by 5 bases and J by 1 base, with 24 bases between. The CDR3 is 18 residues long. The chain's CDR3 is CASSPTPGGVAGSYEQYF. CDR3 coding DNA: TGTGCCAGCAGCCCTACCCCAGGGGGAGTGGCGGGATCCTACGAGCAGTACTTC. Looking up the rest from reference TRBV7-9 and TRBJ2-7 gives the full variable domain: DTGVSQNPRHKITKRGQNVTFRCDPISEHNRLYWYRQTLGQGPEFLTYFQNEAQLEKSRLLSDRFSAERPKGSFSTLEIQRTEQGDSAMYLCASSPTPGGVAGSYEQYFGPGTRLTVT.

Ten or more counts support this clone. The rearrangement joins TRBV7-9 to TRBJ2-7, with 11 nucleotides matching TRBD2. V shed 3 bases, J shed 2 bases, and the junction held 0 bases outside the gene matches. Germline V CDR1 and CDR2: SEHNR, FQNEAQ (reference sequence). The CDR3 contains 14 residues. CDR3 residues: CASSFSGRAYEQYF. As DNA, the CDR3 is TGTGCCAGCAGCTTTAGCGGGAGGGCCTACGAGCAGTACTTC.

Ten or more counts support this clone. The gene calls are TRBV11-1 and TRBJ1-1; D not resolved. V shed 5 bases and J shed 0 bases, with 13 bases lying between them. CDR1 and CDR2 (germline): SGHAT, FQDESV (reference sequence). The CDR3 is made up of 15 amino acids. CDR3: CASSPQRVVNTEAFF. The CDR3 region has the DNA TGTGCCAGCAGCCCGCAACGGGTGGTGAACACTGAAGCTTTCTTT.

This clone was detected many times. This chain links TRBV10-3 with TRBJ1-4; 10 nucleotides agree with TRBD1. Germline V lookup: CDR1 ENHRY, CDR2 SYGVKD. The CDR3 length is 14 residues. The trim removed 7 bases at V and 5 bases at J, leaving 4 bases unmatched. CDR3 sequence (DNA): TGTGCCATCAAAGCGGGACAGGGGAATGAAAAACTGTTTTTT. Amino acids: CAIKAGQGNEKLFF.

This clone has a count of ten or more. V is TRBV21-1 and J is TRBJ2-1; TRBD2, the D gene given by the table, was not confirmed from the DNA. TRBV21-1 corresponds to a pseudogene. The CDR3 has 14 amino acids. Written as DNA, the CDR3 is TGTGCCAGCAGCCCACGGGTACTCGGGAATGAGCAGTTCTTC. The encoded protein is CASSPRVLGNEQFF.

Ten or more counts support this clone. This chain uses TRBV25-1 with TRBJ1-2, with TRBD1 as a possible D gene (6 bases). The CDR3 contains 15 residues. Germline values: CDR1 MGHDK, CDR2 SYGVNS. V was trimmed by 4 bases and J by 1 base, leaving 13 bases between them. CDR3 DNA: TGTGCCAGCAGTGGGGGGGGCCCTCTTAACTATGGCTACACCTTC. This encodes CASSGGGPLNYGYTF.

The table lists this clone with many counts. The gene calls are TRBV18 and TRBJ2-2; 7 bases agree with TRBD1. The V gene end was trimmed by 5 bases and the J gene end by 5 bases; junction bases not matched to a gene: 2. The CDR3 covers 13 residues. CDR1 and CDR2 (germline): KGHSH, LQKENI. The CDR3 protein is CASSSDRTGELFF. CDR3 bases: TGTGCCAGCTCATCGGACAGGACCGGGGAGCTGTTTTTT. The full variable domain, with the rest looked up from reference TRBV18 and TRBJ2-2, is NAGVMQNPRHLVRRRGQEARLRCSPMKGHSHVYWYRQLPEEGLKFMVYLQKENIIDESGMPKERFSAEFPKEGPSILRIQQVVRGDSAAYFCASSSDRTGELFFGEGSRLTVL.

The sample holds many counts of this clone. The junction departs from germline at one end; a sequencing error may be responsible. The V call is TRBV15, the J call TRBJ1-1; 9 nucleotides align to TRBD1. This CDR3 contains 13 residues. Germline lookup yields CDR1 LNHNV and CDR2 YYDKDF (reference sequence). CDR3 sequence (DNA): TGTGCCACCAGCGGCCGGGACAGGGTATTGCGCGGATTT. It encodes CATSGRDRVLRGF.

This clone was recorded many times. The CDR3, as DNA: TGTGCCAGCAGGAGGACAGGGCTCGCCACAGATACGCAGTATTTT. Translating it yields CASRRTGLATDTQYF. The chain has TRBV6-1 and TRBJ2-3; 8 bases are a match to TRBD1. V lost 6 bases, J lost 2 bases, and 7 bases stayed unmatched. The CDR3 consists of 15 residues. From germline, CDR1 is MNHNS and CDR2 SASEGT.

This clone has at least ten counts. Written as DNA, the CDR3 is TGCGCCAGCAGCTTACCGCGACAGGACCGGATCCTAAGCTCCTACGAGCAGTACTTC. As protein: CASSLPRQDRILSSYEQYF. The rearrangement links TRBV5-1 to TRBJ2-7, with a weak D call TRBD1 (6 bases). Between the trimmed V and J ends, which lost 2 bases and 0 bases, there was a span of 24 bases. Germline V gene data show CDR1 as SGHRS and CDR2 as YFSETQ. The CDR3 consists of 19 residues.

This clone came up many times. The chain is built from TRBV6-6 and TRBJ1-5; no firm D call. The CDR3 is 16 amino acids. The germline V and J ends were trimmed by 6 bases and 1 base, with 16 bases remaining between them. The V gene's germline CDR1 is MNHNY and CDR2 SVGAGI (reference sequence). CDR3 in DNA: TGTGCCAGCAGGACTTACGAGTTCGAAAGCAATCAGCCCCAGCATTTT. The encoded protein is CASRTYEFESNQPQHF.

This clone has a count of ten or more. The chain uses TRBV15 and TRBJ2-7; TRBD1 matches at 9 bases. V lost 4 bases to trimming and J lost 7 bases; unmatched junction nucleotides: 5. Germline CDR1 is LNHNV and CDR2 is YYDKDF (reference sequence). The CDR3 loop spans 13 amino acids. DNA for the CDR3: TGTGCCACCAGCACGGACAGGGGCCGGGAGCAGTACTTC. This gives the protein CATSTDRGREQYF.

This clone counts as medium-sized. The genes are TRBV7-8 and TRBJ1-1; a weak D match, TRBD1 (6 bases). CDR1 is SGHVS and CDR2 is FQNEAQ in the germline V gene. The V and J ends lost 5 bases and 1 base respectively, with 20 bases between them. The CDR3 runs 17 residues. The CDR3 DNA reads TGTGCCAGCAGCATCCTAATTCTGCCGGGACAGAACACTGAAGCTTTCTTT. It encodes CASSILILPGQNTEAFF.

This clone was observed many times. The CDR3 region has the DNA TGCGCCAGCAGCGGGAGTTTGGCAGATACGCAGTATTTT. The encoded protein is CASSGSLADTQYF. The chain carries TRBV10-1 and TRBJ2-3, with D possibly being TRBD2 (6 bases). This CDR3 is built from 13 residues. Germline values: CDR1 WNHNN, CDR2 SYGVQD (reference sequence). Trimming took off 6 bases at V and 4 bases at J, with 11 bases between the two ends.

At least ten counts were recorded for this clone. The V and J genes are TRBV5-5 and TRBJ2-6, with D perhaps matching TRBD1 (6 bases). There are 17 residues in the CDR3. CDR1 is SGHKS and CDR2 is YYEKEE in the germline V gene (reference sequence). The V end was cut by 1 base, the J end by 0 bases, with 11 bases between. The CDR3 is CASSLLTGTSGANVLTF. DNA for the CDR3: TGTGCCAGCAGCTTGTTAACAGGGACCTCTGGGGCCAACGTCCTGACTTTC.

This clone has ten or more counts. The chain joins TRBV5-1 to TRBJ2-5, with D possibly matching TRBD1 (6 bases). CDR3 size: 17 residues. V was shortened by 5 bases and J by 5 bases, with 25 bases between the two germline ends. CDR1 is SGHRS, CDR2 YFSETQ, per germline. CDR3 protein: CASSQGSEVQGRETQYF. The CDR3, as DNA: TGCGCCAGCAGTCAGGGGTCGGAGGTACAGGGTCGGGAGACCCAGTACTTC.

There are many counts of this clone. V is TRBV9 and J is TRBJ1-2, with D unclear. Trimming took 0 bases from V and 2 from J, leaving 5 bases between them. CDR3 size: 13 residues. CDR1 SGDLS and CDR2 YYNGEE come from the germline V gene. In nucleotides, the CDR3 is TGTGCCAGCAGCGTAGAACAGAACTATGGCTACACCTTC. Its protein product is CASSVEQNYGYTF.

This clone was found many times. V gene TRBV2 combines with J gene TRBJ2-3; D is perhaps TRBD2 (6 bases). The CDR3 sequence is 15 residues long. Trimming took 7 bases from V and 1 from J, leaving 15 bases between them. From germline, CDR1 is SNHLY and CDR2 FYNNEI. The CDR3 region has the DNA TGTGCCAGCACCGAAAGGAGACTAGGCACAGATACGCAGTATTTT. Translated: CASTERRLGTDTQYF.

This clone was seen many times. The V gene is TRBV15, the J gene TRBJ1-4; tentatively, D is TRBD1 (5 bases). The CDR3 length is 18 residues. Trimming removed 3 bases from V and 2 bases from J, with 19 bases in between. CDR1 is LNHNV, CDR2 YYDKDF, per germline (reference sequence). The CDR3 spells CATSSIRWGVWTNEKLFF. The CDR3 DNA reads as TGTGCCACCAGCAGTATTAGATGGGGGGTATGGACTAATGAAAAACTGTTTTTT.